The 5 T cell receptor beta chains listed next were all sequenced from one sample in a study of blood T cell repertoires in COVID-19. TCRdb keeps only in-frame clones here, not all; method: immunoSEQ multiplex PCR. The sample shows approximately 320,000 clones, roughly 90% of them seen only once. Sequencing was done on a sample of peripheral blood. All receptors derive from a woman aged 25 to 39 with COVID-19, enrolled during active disease.

This clone was picked up one time. The chain carries TRBV18 and TRBJ1-6; D remains ambiguous. V was trimmed by 3 bases and J by 7 bases, leaving 13 bases between them. Per germline, CDR1 KGHSH and CDR2 LQKENI. CDR3 size: 15 residues. The CDR3 sequence is CASSPRSERNSPLHF. Written as DNA, the CDR3 is TGTGCCAGCTCACCCAGGTCCGAAAGGAATTCACCCCTCCACTTT.

This chain joins TRBV6-2 or TRBV6-3 and TRBJ1-5; TRBD1 might be the D (5 bases). Germline assignment: CDR1 MNHEY and CDR2 SVGEGT. CDR3 length: 16 residues. Trimming took off 0 bases at V and 2 bases at J, with 11 bases between the two ends. The CDR3 DNA is TGTGCCAGCAGTTACTCGCGAGGCAGGGGCAATCAGCCCCAGCATTTT. Translating gives CASSYSRGRGNQPQHF.

This clone occurred once. The CDR3 coding sequence is TGTGCCAGCAGCTTAGTGACAGGAACCTACGAGCAGTACTTC. Encoded protein: CASSLVTGTYEQYF. The gene calls are TRBV7-9 and TRBJ2-7; D may be TRBD1 (6 bases). This CDR3 comprises 14 residues. CDR1 is SEHNR, CDR2 FQNEAQ, per germline (reference sequence). With 1 base removed from V and 2 bases from J, the gap between germline ends came to 9 bases.

This chain connects TRBV7-9 to TRBJ2-5; D uncertain. Germline lookup yields CDR1 SEHNR and CDR2 FQNEAQ (reference sequence). The V gene lost 5 bases and the J gene lost 2 bases, with 15 bases spanning the gap. CDR3 length: 15 residues. CDR3 DNA: TGTGCCAGCAGCCCCCACCGGCGAGGTCAAGAGACCCAGTACTTC. Protein product: CASSPHRRGQETQYF.

The chain carries TRBV16 and TRBJ2-1, with D possibly TRBD2 on 6 matching bases. CDR1 is KGHSY and CDR2 is FQNENV in the germline V gene. The CDR3 runs 13 residues. Trimming removed 2 bases at V and 7 bases at J, with 9 bases between. CDR3 loop: CASSQRDWNEQFF. Written as DNA, the CDR3 is TGTGCCAGCAGCCAAAGGGACTGGAATGAGCAGTTCTTC.